These 4 T cell receptor beta chains share one sample of origin, sequenced in a study of Ad26.COV2.S vaccination and SARS-CoV-2 variants. The treatment: 15 to 20 received Ad26.COV2.S at low or high dose, single or two shots; several received placebo; per-sample allocation not given. Day 63 after the first injection of vaccine or placebo was the sampling time. The table came from immunoSEQ multiplex PCR; TCRdb's copy has only in-frame clones and leaves some out. The sample contains around 370,000 clones, roughly 84% of which appear only once. The specimen was peripheral blood, collected in a trial of Ad26.COV2.S vaccine versus placebo. All receptors come from a person aged 18-65 years who received the Ad26.COV2.S COVID-19 vaccine or a placebo.

The J gene is TRBJ2-7, the V gene TRBV29-1; 9 nucleotides line up with TRBD1. J was trimmed by 0 bases and V by 4 bases; bases with no gene match: 10. The CDR3 is made up of 16 amino acids. Germline-derived CDR1 and CDR2 are SQVTM and ANQGSEA. CDR3 coding DNA: TGCAGCGTTGGGGGGATGACAGGGGGTTCCTCCTACGAGCAGTACTTC. Translating it yields CSVGGMTGGSSYEQYF.

In its sample, this clone was seen once. V is TRBV28 and J is TRBJ1-2; D unclear. The CDR3 has 11 amino acids. From germline, CDR1 is MDHEN and CDR2 SYDVKM. Trimming stripped 5 bases from V and 2 bases from J, with 3 bases between. CDR3 loop: CASSTNYGYTF. The DNA for the CDR3 is TGTGCCAGCAGTACCAACTATGGCTACACCTTC.

V and J are TRBV3-1 (or the pseudogene TRBV3-2) and TRBJ2-6; TRBD1 is a possible D gene (6 bases). The CDR3 runs to 15 residues. The V end was cut by 4 bases, the J end by 0 bases, with 7 bases between. Germline lookup yields CDR1 LGHDT and CDR2 YNNKEL (reference sequence). CDR3 bases: TGTGCCAGCAGCCCAGGGGTCTCTGGGGCCAACGTCCTGACTTTC. This translates into CASSPGVSGANVLTF.

The V call is TRBV30, the J call TRBJ1-2; 11 bases fit TRBD1. This CDR3 comprises 14 residues. The trim removed 0 bases at V and 7 bases at J, leaving 4 bases unmatched. CDR1 is GTSNPN, CDR2 SVGIG, per germline (reference sequence). The DNA for the CDR3 is TGTGCCTGGAGTGTACCCGGGACAGGGGGTGGCTACACCTTC. Translating gives CAWSVPGTGGGYTF.